This T cell receptor beta chain was documented in a study of cytomegalovirus exposure and HLA in healthy donors. Study-level points and caveats: In a later analysis, common viral pathogens appeared linked to several of the most significant clusters. Judged likely to be a sequencing artifact was a cluster of highly shared sequence variants.

The V and J ends lost 0 bases and 4 bases, in that order; junction bases with no gene match: 3. The germline CDR1 and CDR2 sequences are SGDLS and YYNGEE. This CDR3 region has 14 residues. In the PCR, 60 Vbeta and 13 Jbeta primers were used. TCRdb's table, derived via immunoSEQ multiplex PCR, lists solely in-frame clones and lacks some. Of under 200,000 clones listed, approximately 80% are singletons. Remarks on this clone: Its antigen is still unknown.

This chain joins TRBV9 and TRBJ1-2; 7 bases match TRBD1. The TCR was taken from a man aged 45-60 years in good health and CMV-seropositive. The sequenced sample consisted of PBMCs. The CDR3 nucleotides read TGTGCCAGCAGCGTAGGACAGGGTCCCTATGGCTACACCTTC. Amino acid sequence: CASSVGQGPYGYTF.